The 26 T cell receptor beta chains presented below share a single source sample, sequenced in a study of T cell repertoires in cytomegalovirus infection. The antigens these receptors bind are not known. TCRdb ran MiXCR on the reads and lists one entry per CDR3 protein. Of approximately 910,000 distinct CDR3 sequences detected, roughly 30% appear once; the ten largest clones hold over 10%. The sample was cultured CD8+ T cells from PBMCs, taken from culture after CMV antigen stimulation. The receptors shown here come from a human donor in good health (CMV status not recorded). Some clones in this sample may be carry-over from other donors' samples.

This clonotype was detected a few times. This chain links TRBV27 with TRBJ1-5; D gene uncertain. The ends were cut back, 10 bases at V and 7 bases at J, with 20 bases in the middle. Germline CDR1 is MNHEY and CDR2 is SMNVEV (reference sequence). CDR3 length: 14 residues. CDR3 in amino acids: CATSYGVDRQPQHF. The DNA for the CDR3 is TGTGCCACCTCCTATGGCGTCGATCGGCAGCCCCAGCATTTT.

In this sample, this clonotype turned up a few times. This chain links TRBV6-2 or TRBV6-3 with TRBJ2-7; D is perhaps TRBD2 (5 bases). This CDR3 comprises 14 residues. V lost 7 bases and J 2 bases, leaving 15 bases between the germline ends. Germline CDR1 is MNHEY and CDR2 is SVGEGT. CDR3 coding DNA: TGTGCCAGCACCTCCCCCGGGGTTACCTACGAGCAGTACGTC. It translates to CASTSPGVTYEQYV.

The gene calls are TRBV19 and TRBJ2-5; 10 bases match TRBD2. CDR3 length: 14 residues. CDR1 is LNHDA, CDR2 SQIVND, per germline (reference sequence). V lost 11 bases and J lost 5; bases outside the gene matches: 11. The CDR3 region has the DNA TGTGCCGCTGGCAGCGGGGGGGCCGGGGAGACCCAGTACTTC. It codes for CAAGSGGAGETQYF. The full variable domain, completed using reference TRBV19 and TRBJ2-5, is DGGITQSPKYLFRKEGQNVTLSCEQNLNHDAMYWYRQDPGQGLRLIYYSQIVNDFQKGDIAEGYSVSREKKESFPLTVTSAQKNPTAFYLCAAGSGGAGETQYFGPGTRLLVL.

This clonotype has at least ten counts. The chain carries TRBV7-9 and TRBJ2-1, with no clear D. Germline CDR1 SEHNR, CDR2 FQNEAQ (reference sequence). V dropped 2 bases and J dropped 10 bases, with 12 bases sitting between them. CDR3 length: 13 amino acids. The CDR3, as DNA: TGTGCCAGCAGCTTAAAGGGCGCCAGGGAGCAGTTCTTC. This codes for CASSLKGAREQFF. The variable domain in full, with the rest retrieved from reference TRBV7-9 and TRBJ2-1, is DTGVSQNPRHKITKRGQNVTFRCDPISEHNRLYWYRQTLGQGPEFLTYFQNEAQLEKSRLLSDRFSAERPKGSFSTLEIQRTEQGDSAMYLCASSLKGAREQFFGPGTRLTVL.

The chain employs TRBV12-3 or TRBV12-4 and TRBJ2-2; either TRBD1 or TRBD2 may fit D (5 bases each). V lost 2 bases and J lost 2, with 15 bases in between. This CDR3 contains 17 residues. CDR3 nucleotide sequence: TGTGCCAGCAGTTTAACGTGGGGACCCACAAACACCGGGGAGCTGTTTTTT. As protein: CASSLTWGPTNTGELFF.

The rearrangement uses TRBV6-5 and TRBJ2-7; D not certain. The CDR3 totals 12 residues. The germline V and J ends were trimmed by 0 bases and 6 bases, with 6 bases remaining between them. CDR1 and CDR2 from the germline V gene are MNHEY and SVGAGI. The CDR3 DNA reads as TGTGCCAGCAGTTACTCTGGGATCGAGCAGTACTTC. Translated, it gives CASSYSGIEQYF.

This clonotype was seen a few times. This chain connects TRBV7-6 to TRBJ2-5; 8 bases agree with TRBD2. Germline V CDR1 and CDR2: SGHVS, FNYEAQ. The J segment lost 5 bases and the V segment lost 5 bases, leaving 19 bases of the junction unmatched. The CDR3 has 18 residues. The CDR3 nucleotides are TGTGCCAGCAGCAAATCTCCCGGGGCCGGGGGGGGCCTTGAGACCCAGTACTTC. It codes for CASSKSPGAGGGLETQYF.

This clonotype was seen at least ten times. The J gene is TRBJ2-5, the V gene TRBV7-2; 7 bases fit TRBD2. J was trimmed by 2 bases and V by 2 bases; bases with no gene match: 17. The CDR3 extends over 19 amino acids. In germline, CDR1 is SGHTA, CDR2 FQGNSA. This CDR3 reads CASSLNRLADPSEQETQYF. CDR3 bases: TGTGCCAGCAGCTTAAATCGGCTAGCGGATCCTTCCGAACAAGAGACCCAGTACTTC. Looking up the rest from reference TRBV7-2 and TRBJ2-5 gives the full variable domain: GAGVSQSPSNKVTEKGKDVELRCDPISGHTALYWYRQSLGQGLEFLIYFQGNSAPDKSGLPSDRFSAERTGGSVSTLTIQRTQQEDSAVYLCASSLNRLADPSEQETQYFGPGTRLLVL.

V is TRBV7-8 and J is TRBJ1-5; TRBD1 aligns across 11 bases. From germline, CDR1 is SGHVS and CDR2 FQNEAQ. CDR3 length: 18 residues. Losses at the gene ends were 2 bases for V and 5 bases for J; bases not matched to a gene: 11. CDR3 region: CASSLFRSGDRGYQPQHF. The CDR3 bases are TGTGCCAGCAGCTTATTCCGCTCAGGGGACAGGGGGTATCAGCCCCAGCATTTT.

The chain couples TRBV5-4 to TRBJ1-1; D is undetermined. The CDR3 length is 12 residues. V gave up 3 bases and J gave up 11 bases, with 14 bases separating them. Germline loops: CDR1 SGHNT, CDR2 YYREEE (reference sequence). The CDR3 region is CASSSSTEMAFF. The CDR3 DNA reads as TGTGCCAGCAGCTCCTCTACAGAGATGGCTTTCTTT.

This chain joins TRBV28 and TRBJ2-1; TRBD1 might be the D (6 bases). The CDR3 has 13 amino acids. V was cut by 8 bases and J by 9 bases, with 17 bases left in between. In germline, CDR1 is MDHEN, CDR2 SYDVKM. The CDR3 spells CASQRVSGAEQFF. CDR3 nucleotides: TGTGCCAGCCAGAGAGTCTCAGGGGCTGAGCAGTTCTTC.

This clonotype was seen many times. This sequence joins TRBV7-2 and TRBJ1-2; D is possibly TRBD1 (6 bases). V lost 3 bases and J lost 7, with 21 bases in between. The CDR3 has 16 residues. Germline CDR1 SGHTA, CDR2 FQGNSA. CDR3 residues: CASSFKQGLLLFGYTF. CDR3 nucleotide sequence: TGTGCCAGCAGCTTTAAACAGGGCTTGCTTTTGTTTGGCTACACCTTC.

The table lists this clonotype with a few counts. The chain carries TRBV5-4 and TRBJ2-7, with 9 bases fitting TRBD1. The CDR3 covers 15 residues. J was trimmed by 3 bases and V by 3 bases; bases with no gene match: 7. Germline V gene lookup returns CDR1 SGHNT and CDR2 YYREEE (reference sequence). The CDR3 region is CASSWGTGSNYEQYF. The CDR3 DNA reads as TGTGCCAGCAGCTGGGGGACAGGGAGTAACTACGAGCAGTACTTC.

This clonotype turned up a few times. The chain employs TRBV12-3 or TRBV12-4 and TRBJ2-7; 7 bases line up with TRBD1. The V gene end was trimmed by 8 bases and the J gene end by 4 bases; junction bases not matched to a gene: 14. The CDR3 has 15 residues. The CDR3 DNA is TGTGCCAGCGCTCGAGGCACAGGGGAATCATACGAGCAGTACTTC. Amino acid sequence: CASARGTGESYEQYF.

This CDR3 is CASRASGTGLGYNSPLHF. In nucleotides, the CDR3 is TGCGCCAGCAGGGCTTCCGGCACAGGGCTAGGATATAATTCACCCCTCCACTTT. The chain is built from TRBV5-1 and TRBJ1-6; possibly TRBD1 for D (6 bases). Germline CDR1 and CDR2: SGHRS and YFSETQ. The V end lost 5 bases, the J end lost 4 bases, and 22 bases lay between the germline ends. CDR3 length: 18 amino acids.

This clonotype was counted only a few times. V usage is TRBV15 and J usage is TRBJ1-2; tentative D call: TRBD1 (5 bases). The CDR3 length is 15 residues. CDR1 is LNHNV and CDR2 is YYDKDF in the germline V gene (reference sequence). Trimming pared 1 base from V and 2 bases from J, leaving 11 bases between. CDR3 loop: CATSRGGRENYGYTF. The CDR3 DNA follows: TGTGCCACCAGCAGAGGGGGCAGGGAGAACTATGGCTACACCTTC. The entire variable domain, with the rest obtained from reference TRBV15 and TRBJ1-2, is as follows: DAMVIQNPRYQVTQFGKPVTLSCSQTLNHNVMYWYQQKSSQAPKLLFHYYDKDFNNEADTPDNFQSRRPNTSFCFLDIRSPGLGDTAMYLCATSRGGRENYGYTFGSGTRLTVV.

The rearrangement joins TRBV7-9 to TRBJ2-2; D remains ambiguous. Trimming cost V 4 bases and J 9 bases, with 9 bases left between them. Germline CDR1 is SEHNR and CDR2 is FQNEAQ (reference sequence). This CDR3 spans 12 amino acids. The CDR3: CASSSYTRELFF. CDR3 nucleotide sequence: TGTGCCAGCAGCTCTTACACTCGGGAGCTGTTTTTT. The entire variable domain, with the rest obtained from reference TRBV7-9 and TRBJ2-2, is as follows: DTGVSQNPRHKITKRGQNVTFRCDPISEHNRLYWYRQTLGQGPEFLTYFQNEAQLEKSRLLSDRFSAERPKGSFSTLEIQRTEQGDSAMYLCASSSYTRELFFGEGSRLTVL.

This chain uses TRBV27 with TRBJ1-1, with D uncertain. Germline V gives CDR1 MNHEY, CDR2 SMNVEV (reference sequence). This CDR3 is built from 16 residues. V dropped 1 base and J dropped 1 base, with 13 bases sitting between them. The CDR3 protein is CASSLLAEPGNTEAFF. The CDR3 region has the DNA TGTGCCAGCAGTTTATTGGCCGAGCCAGGGAACACTGAAGCTTTCTTT.

This clonotype was found once. This sequence joins TRBV27 and TRBJ1-1; TRBD1 matches at 7 bases. V dropped 4 bases and J dropped 8; count of bases not matched to a gene: 10. This CDR3 contains 14 residues. The germline gives CDR1 MNHEY, CDR2 SMNVEV (reference sequence). This chain's CDR3 is CASSSGQTISEAFF. The DNA for the CDR3 is TGTGCCAGCAGTTCGGGACAGACTATATCCGAAGCTTTCTTT.

This clonotype has more than one count but fewer than ten. The gene calls are TRBV4-1 and TRBJ2-5; 8 bases match TRBD1. Germline lookup yields CDR1 MGHRA and CDR2 YSYEKL. The V and J ends lost 5 bases and 5 bases, in that order; junction bases with no gene match: 4. This CDR3 contains 13 residues. Here the CDR3 reads CASSARTGETQYF. The CDR3 coding sequence is TGCGCCAGCAGCGCGCGGACAGGGGAGACCCAGTACTTC.

This clonotype showed up just a few times. V is TRBV7-2 and J is TRBJ2-7; the D gene is possibly TRBD1 (6 bases). The CDR3 is 14 residues long. V was clipped by 7 bases and J by 6 bases, with 19 bases between them. CDR1 and CDR2 (germline): SGHTA, FQGNSA. CDR3 loop: CASTKGPGASEQYV. CDR3 coding DNA: TGTGCCAGCACAAAGGGTCCAGGGGCCAGCGAGCAGTACGTC.

This clonotype was counted only a few times. The gene calls are TRBV7-4 and TRBJ1-6, with D perhaps matching TRBD1 (6 bases). The length of the CDR3 is 15 residues. CDR1 is SGHVT, CDR2 SQSDAQ, per germline. Trimming removed 5 bases from V and 4 bases from J, with 12 bases in between. Here the CDR3 reads CASSPPGHYNSPLHF. Written as DNA, the CDR3 is TGTGCCAGCAGCCCACCGGGACATTATAATTCACCCCTCCACTTT.

This clonotype was detected only once. The chain has TRBV7-9 and TRBJ2-7; perhaps TRBD1 as D (6 bases). The CDR3 covers 13 residues. Deletions cut 5 bases from V and 4 bases from J, with 12 bases between. The germline CDR1 and CDR2 sequences are SEHNR and FQNEAQ (reference sequence). This chain's CDR3 is CASSARDNYEQYV. DNA of the CDR3: TGTGCCAGCAGCGCCAGGGACAATTACGAGCAGTACGTC.

The chain has TRBV3-1 and TRBJ2-5; 7 bases agree with TRBD1. V lost 1 base, J lost 1 base, and 6 bases stayed unmatched. The CDR3 extends over 16 amino acids. Germline CDR1 is LGHDT and CDR2 is YNNKEL (reference sequence). The CDR3 loop reads CASSQGATGTQETQYF. Here the CDR3 DNA reads TGTGCCAGCAGCCAAGGAGCGACAGGGACCCAAGAGACCCAGTACTTC.

The V gene is TRBV7-2, the J gene TRBJ1-1; a weak D match, TRBD1 (6 bases). The CDR3 is 15 residues long. Per germline, CDR1 SGHTA and CDR2 FQGNSA. V lost 2 bases to trimming and J lost 7 bases, with 17 bases between them. CDR3 residues: CASSLRGRGSDEAFF. In nucleotides, the CDR3 is TGTGCCAGCAGCTTAAGGGGCAGGGGCTCTGATGAAGCTTTCTTT. Using reference TRBV7-2 and TRBJ1-1 for the parts outside the CDR3, the full variable domain is GAGVSQSPSNKVTEKGKDVELRCDPISGHTALYWYRQSLGQGLEFLIYFQGNSAPDKSGLPSDRFSAERTGGSVSTLTIQRTQQEDSAVYLCASSLRGRGSDEAFFGQGTRLTVV.

This clonotype was recorded many times. The gene calls are TRBV10-3 and TRBJ2-7, with 9 positions matching TRBD1. CDR3 length: 14 residues. From germline, CDR1 is ENHRY and CDR2 SYGVKD. J gave up 0 bases and V 6 bases, and 3 bases lay outside the gene matches. The CDR3 protein is CAIRGQGNSYEQYF. CDR3 DNA: TGTGCCATCAGGGGACAGGGAAACTCCTACGAGCAGTACTTC.